One sample yielded the 5 T cell receptor beta chains listed below, sequenced in a study of cytomegalovirus exposure and HLA in healthy donors. The study ran its PCR with 60 Vbeta and 13 Jbeta primers. Produced via immunoSEQ multiplex PCR; TCRdb's table is partial and in-frame only. The sample lists 150,000 to 200,000 clones; 75% to 80% were seen once. The sample consisted of PBMCs. These receptors originate from a man aged 45-65 years in good health and CMV-seropositive.

V gene TRBV27 combines with J gene TRBJ2-7; 7 bases line up with TRBD2. The germline gives CDR1 MNHEY, CDR2 SMNVEV (reference sequence). There are 16 residues in the CDR3. J lost 3 bases, V lost 6 bases, and 14 bases had no gene match. CDR3 in DNA: TGTGCCAGCAGCATGGGAGGGGCTAGCGGATTCTACGAGCAGTACTTC. Amino acid sequence: CASSMGGASGFYEQYF.

The chain employs TRBV20-1 and TRBJ2-3; 10 nucleotides match TRBD2. The CDR3 is 10 amino acids. V shed 1 base and J 14 bases; nucleotides not matched to a gene: 0. Germline V gene data show CDR1 as DFQATT and CDR2 as SNEGSKA (reference sequence). CDR3 region: CSARGLAGYF. The CDR3 region has the DNA TGCAGTGCTAGAGGACTAGCGGGGTATTTT.

J is TRBJ2-7 and V is TRBV5-8; 8 nucleotides align to TRBD1. The CDR3 contains 20 residues. The V gene end was trimmed by 4 bases and the J gene end by 8 bases; junction bases not matched to a gene: 29. Germline CDR1 is SGHTS and CDR2 is YDEGEE. The CDR3, as DNA: TGTGCCAGCAGCATACCCCACAGACTGGGACAGGATAGGCCTGAACCGCAGCAGTACGTC. Protein sequence: CASSIPHRLGQDRPEPQQYV.

The chain carries TRBV5-1 and TRBJ1-1; TRBD1 matches at 7 bases. Germline CDR1 and CDR2: SGHRS and YFSETQ. The ends lost 6 bases at V and 0 bases at J; junction bases unmatched: 5. The CDR3 runs 14 residues. The CDR3 DNA follows: TGCGCCAGCAAAACCGGGACAGTGAACACTGAAGCTTTCTTT. This gives the protein CASKTGTVNTEAFF.

V gene TRBV4-3 combines with J gene TRBJ1-6, with 8 bases identical to TRBD1. Germline trimming cut 1 base from V and 9 bases from J; bases unmatched to any gene: 8. This CDR3 comprises 16 residues. Germline assignment: CDR1 LGHNA and CDR2 YSLEER. This CDR3 is CASSQGRQGQLSPLHF. The DNA for the CDR3 is TGCGCCAGCAGCCAAGGTAGACAGGGGCAACTTTCACCCCTCCACTTT.